This is a list of T cell receptor beta chains from one sample in a study of T cell responses to AZD1222 COVID-19 vaccine. Data came from immunoSEQ multiplex PCR; TCRdb stores just in-frame clones and leaves some out. The sample has tens of thousands of clones, approximately 90% seen once. The input for sequencing was peripheral blood, taken on day 0 of AZD1222 vaccination. Receptors originate from an adult in good health. Both conserved end residues are part of each CDR3. Each record gives: J gene, D gene, V gene, clone size, CDR3 DNA, CDR3 protein. The D gene is left open where the match is weak. The size entry is marked missing in some rows and otherwise reads once, few, many or a size class.

J gene: TRBJ1-2
D gene: TRBD1
V gene: TRBV4-3
clone size: NA
CDR3 DNA: TGCGCCAGCAGCCAAGGGACAGGAGGGTATGGCTACACCTTC
CDR3 protein: CASSQGTGGYGYTF

J gene: TRBJ1-1
D gene: NA
V gene: TRBV15
clone size: NA
CDR3 DNA: TGTGCCACCAGCATCCCCACGGCAGGGTTGGACACTGAAGCTTTCTTT
CDR3 protein: CATSIPTAGLDTEAFF

J gene: TRBJ1-2
D gene: NA
V gene: TRBV18
clone size: NA
CDR3 DNA: TGTGCCAGCTCGACGCAGGAAAACTATGGCTACACCTTC
CDR3 protein: CASSTQENYGYTF

J gene: TRBJ1-1
D gene: TRBD1
V gene: TRBV7-9
clone size: once
CDR3 DNA: TGTGCCAGCAGCTCCAGGGGGTCGAACACTGAAGCTTTCTTT
CDR3 protein: CASSSRGSNTEAFF

J gene: TRBJ1-5
D gene: NA
V gene: TRBV7-8
clone size: NA
CDR3 DNA: TGTGCCAGCAGCTGGACAGCACCCAATCAGCCCCAGCATTTT
CDR3 protein: CASSWTAPNQPQHF

J gene: TRBJ1-5
D gene: NA
V gene: TRBV2
clone size: NA
CDR3 DNA: TGTGCCAGCAGTGAAGAGGGCCCTTGGAGCAATCAGCCCCAGCATTTT
CDR3 protein: CASSEEGPWSNQPQHF

J gene: TRBJ2-2
D gene: NA
V gene: TRBV7-2
clone size: NA
CDR3 DNA: TGTGCCAGCAGCTTTAACACCGGGGAGCTGTTTTTT
CDR3 protein: CASSFNTGELFF

J gene: TRBJ2-5
D gene: TRBD1
V gene: TRBV10-3
clone size: NA
CDR3 DNA: TGTGCCATCAGGGGAACAGGGGACAGACAAGAGACCCAGTACTTC
CDR3 protein: CAIRGTGDRQETQYF

J gene: TRBJ1-4
D gene: TRBD1
V gene: TRBV7-9
clone size: NA
CDR3 DNA: TGTGCCAGTAACCGGGACAGGGGTAATGAAAAACTGTTTTTT
CDR3 protein: CASNRDRGNEKLFF

J gene: TRBJ1-3
D gene: NA
V gene: TRBV11-2
clone size: NA
CDR3 DNA: TGTGCCAGCAGTAAGGGATGGGGGCAAGGAAACACCATATATTTT
CDR3 protein: CASSKGWGQGNTIYF

J gene: TRBJ1-5
D gene: NA
V gene: TRBV19
clone size: NA
CDR3 DNA: TGTGCCAGTAGTGCGGGGTGGGGTAGCAATCAGCCCCAGCATTTT
CDR3 protein: CASSAGWGSNQPQHF

J gene: TRBJ1-5
D gene: NA
V gene: TRBV27
clone size: NA
CDR3 DNA: TGTGCCAGCAGTTACCGGGACAACAATCAGCCCCAGCATTTT
CDR3 protein: CASSYRDNNQPQHF

J gene: TRBJ2-7
D gene: NA
V gene: TRBV29-1
clone size: NA
CDR3 DNA: TGCGGAGGGCAGGTTTTAGGTGAGCAGTACTTC
CDR3 protein: CGGQVLGEQYF

J gene: TRBJ1-5
D gene: NA
V gene: TRBV13
clone size: NA
CDR3 DNA: TGTGCCAGCAGCAAAAGGCGGGGGGCGAGCAATCAGCCCCAGCATTTT
CDR3 protein: CASSKRRGASNQPQHF

J gene: TRBJ1-2
D gene: TRBD1
V gene: TRBV10-3
clone size: NA
CDR3 DNA: TGTGCCATCAGGTCGATTTTCCGGGGACAGGTTCTCGTTTATGGCTACACCTTC
CDR3 protein: CAIRSIFRGQVLVYGYTF

J gene: TRBJ2-7
D gene: TRBD1
V gene: TRBV7-8
clone size: NA
CDR3 DNA: TGTGCCAGCAGCTTAGAGGGACAGGGATGGTACGAGCAGTACTTC
CDR3 protein: CASSLEGQGWYEQYF